Described below is a single T cell receptor beta chain sequence and its context. Its binding antigen is unknown. Base qualities are not provided; no much larger clone lies one nucleotide away. Reading the germline V gene gives CDR1 MDHEN and CDR2 SYDVKM. V lost 5 bases and J lost 5 bases, and the count of bases not matched to a germline gene is 10. The CDR3 goes from the cysteine to the phenylalanine over 15 residues. Left in the record is the CDR3 DNA by itself, 45 bases read in frame from the first base. This specimen comes from a study of shared clonotypes between healthy human individuals (dated by TCRdb to about 2020). Regarding the study in general: The cohort comprised two women and a few men aged 18 to 49 years. For each donor, CD4 naive and CD4 memory were each given three plates, CD8 naive was given two plates, and CD8 memory was given one plate. To estimate repertoire size and how much clonotype sharing occurs between individuals, the study deeply sequenced the blood TCR repertoires of five or six healthy adults. Different laboratories and diverse techniques were used to prepare libraries and sequence TCR repertoires, to increase sequencing depth and limit assay-specific biases. Per donor, leukapheresis produced somewhere between about 0.94 and 9.5 billion PBMCs. Overall results and qualifications from the work: When a handful of donors were compared, the shared fraction of clonotypes was 5% to 6.5% for naive CD4, 3.5% for naive CD8, more than 2% for memory CD4, and approximately 0.4% for memory CD8. Sampling was limited to blood, and TCR repertoires in tissue likely differ from TCR repertoires in blood. Naive subsets generally had larger estimated clonotype richness than memory subsets. Based on pairwise subsampling, the degree of clonotype sharing among donors was expected to be affected by sequencing depth. Rarefaction of sorted-subset datasets indicated incomplete sequencing despite the large sequencing depth. Because the study included a small number of donors, the genetic and exposure-history diversity represented was limited. Higher generation probabilities were observed for clonotypes shared by all four sorted-subset donors than for non-shared clonotypes.

For the CD8 naive samples, CD45RO-negative cells were positively selected for CCR7, yielding a CD45RA+CCR7+ population from which TemRA cells were excluded. Healthy HIV-negative adults with no recently reported acute infections or vaccinations were included as donors. Every donor was a Caucasian adult living in Nashville, Tennessee, USA. After blood collection by leukapheresis, PBMCs were isolated using Ficoll-Histopaque density gradient centrifugation and then cryopreserved in the vapor phase of liquid nitrogen. Purity and quantity of every magnetically sorted T cell population were checked by analytical flow cytometry. Each sorted fraction had its genomic DNA isolated and then quantified by UV absorbance on a Nanodrop 2000c. TCR CDR3 regions were amplified from genomic DNA by multiplex PCR using the deep immunoSEQ assay. For each cell subset, the extracted genomic DNA was distributed evenly across all wells of several immunoSEQ 96-well plates, and each plate served as one replicate. For sorted subsets, about 210 ng of genomic DNA, equivalent to roughly 33,000 T cell genomes, went into each replicate PCR. Purified libraries were quantified with a Qubit 3.0 fluorometer, sized on a Bioanalyzer 2100, and re-quantified with the KAPA Library Quantification kit. Every immunoSEQ 96-well plate was sequenced on a separate single-read 150-cycle Illumina NextSeq 550 flow cell. Per the original workflow: The immunoSEQ output contained only junctional sequences without quality scores, so filtering could not match that applied to full-length reads. Sequences were annotated with PyIR, a Python wrapper for IgBLAST v1.9, using IMGT germline references to assign V/J genes and CDR3. Reads were filtered out if the reads had weak V/J assignments (E-value above 1e-6), no CDR3, stop codons, out-of-frame junctions, or ambiguous translated residues. V3J clonotypes were defined by identical inferred V gene, J gene, and CDR3 amino acid sequence. Percentage overlap between repertoires was computed as shared unique clonotypes divided by the size of the smaller repertoire. Three approaches were used to assess repertoire richness: RTK rarefaction, the Chao1 estimator, and Recon v2.1 estimates of unobserved clonotypes. OLGA was used to compute generation probabilities for all TCRbeta clonotypes that the gDNA method yielded from a few donors. TCRdb took over this immuneACCESS table, retaining in-frame rearrangements with V and J assigned. Such tables are incomplete; in checked studies, under half of the missing clones stem from an unresolved V gene, and the remainder is unexplained. That table gives V, J and clone size, and the DNA gave D and trimming. A total of hundreds of thousands of clones appear in this sample, less than 97% of them only once. 0.11% of the sample rests with the top ten.

The receptor was derived from a woman in her thirties in good health. The V and J genes are TRBV28 and TRBJ2-7; the central 9 bases match TRBD2. Source material: naive CD8+ T cells sorted from blood. The cell subset or site label, read with the paper, signifies: CD45RA+CCR7+. CDR3 region: CASSVIAGEADEQYF. The DNA is TGTGCCAGCAGTGTAATAGCGGGAGAGGCCGACGAGCAGTACTTC.